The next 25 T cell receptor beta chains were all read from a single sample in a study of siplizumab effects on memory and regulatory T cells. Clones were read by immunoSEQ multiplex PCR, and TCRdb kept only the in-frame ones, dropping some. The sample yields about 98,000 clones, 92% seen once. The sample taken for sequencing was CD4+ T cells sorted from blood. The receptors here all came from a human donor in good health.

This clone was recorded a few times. The CDR3 spells CASSAQTFGTSGHNEQFF. The CDR3 region has the DNA TGTGCCAGCAGTGCACAAACTTTCGGGACTAGCGGACACAATGAGCAGTTCTTC. This chain connects TRBV2 to TRBJ2-1; TRBD2 matches at 11 bases. V shed 4 bases and J 5 bases; nucleotides not matched to a gene: 13. The germline V gene has CDR1 SNHLY and CDR2 FYNNEI. The CDR3 length is 18 residues.

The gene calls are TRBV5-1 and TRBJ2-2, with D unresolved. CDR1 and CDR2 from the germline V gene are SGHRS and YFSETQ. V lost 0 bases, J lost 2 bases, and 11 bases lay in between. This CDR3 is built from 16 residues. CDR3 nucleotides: TGCGCCAGCAGCTTGGCTGCCAGAGCAAACACCGGGGAGCTGTTTTTT. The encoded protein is CASSLAARANTGELFF.

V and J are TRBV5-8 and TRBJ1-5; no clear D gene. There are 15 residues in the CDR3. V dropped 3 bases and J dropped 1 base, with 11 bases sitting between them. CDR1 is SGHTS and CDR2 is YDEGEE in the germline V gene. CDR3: CASSYDGSSNQPQHF. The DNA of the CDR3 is TGTGCCAGCAGCTACGACGGCAGCAGCAATCAGCCCCAGCATTTT.

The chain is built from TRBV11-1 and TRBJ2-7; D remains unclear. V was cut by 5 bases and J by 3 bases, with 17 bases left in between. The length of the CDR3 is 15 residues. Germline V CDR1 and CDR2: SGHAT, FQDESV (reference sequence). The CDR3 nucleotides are TGTGCCAGCAGCATAAGTGGCCCCCGCGACTACGAGCAGTACTTC. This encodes CASSISGPRDYEQYF.

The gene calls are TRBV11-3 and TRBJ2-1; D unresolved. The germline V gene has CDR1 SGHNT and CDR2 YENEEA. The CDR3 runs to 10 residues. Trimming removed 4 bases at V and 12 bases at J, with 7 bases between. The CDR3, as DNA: TGTGCCAGCAGCTCCCCACCGCAGTTCTTC. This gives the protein CASSSPPQFF.

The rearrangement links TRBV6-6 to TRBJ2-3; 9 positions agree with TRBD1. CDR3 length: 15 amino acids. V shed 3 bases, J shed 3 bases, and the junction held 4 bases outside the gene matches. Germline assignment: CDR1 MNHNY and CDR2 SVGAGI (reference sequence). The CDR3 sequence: CASSYGQGRTDTQYF. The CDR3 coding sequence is TGTGCCAGCAGTTATGGACAGGGGAGGACAGATACGCAGTATTTT.

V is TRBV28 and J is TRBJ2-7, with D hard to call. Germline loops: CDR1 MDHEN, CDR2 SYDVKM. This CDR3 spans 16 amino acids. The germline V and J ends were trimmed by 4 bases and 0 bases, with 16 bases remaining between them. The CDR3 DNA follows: TGTGCCAGCAGTTCACCTCAGGACGTCGGCTCCTACGAGCAGTACTTC. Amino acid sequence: CASSSPQDVGSYEQYF.

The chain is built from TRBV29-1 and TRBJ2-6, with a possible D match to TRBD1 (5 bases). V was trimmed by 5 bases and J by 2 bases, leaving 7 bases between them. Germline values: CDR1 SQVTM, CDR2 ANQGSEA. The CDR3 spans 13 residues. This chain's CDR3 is CSVSRAGANVLTF. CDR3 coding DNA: TGCAGCGTTAGCAGGGCTGGGGCCAACGTCCTGACTTTC.

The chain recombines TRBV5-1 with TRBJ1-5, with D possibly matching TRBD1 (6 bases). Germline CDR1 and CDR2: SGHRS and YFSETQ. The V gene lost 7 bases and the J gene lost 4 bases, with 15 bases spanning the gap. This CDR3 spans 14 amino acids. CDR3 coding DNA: TGCGCCAGCCACCCGGGGGGCGGAAATCAGCCCCAGCATTTT. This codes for CASHPGGGNQPQHF.

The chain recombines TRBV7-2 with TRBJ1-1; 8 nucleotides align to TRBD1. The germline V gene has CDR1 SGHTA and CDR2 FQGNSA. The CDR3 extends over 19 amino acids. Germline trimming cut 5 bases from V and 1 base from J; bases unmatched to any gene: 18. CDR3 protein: CASSKTGTGWVKGNTEAFF. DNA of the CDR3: TGTGCCAGCAGCAAGACCGGGACAGGTTGGGTTAAGGGGAACACTGAAGCTTTCTTT.

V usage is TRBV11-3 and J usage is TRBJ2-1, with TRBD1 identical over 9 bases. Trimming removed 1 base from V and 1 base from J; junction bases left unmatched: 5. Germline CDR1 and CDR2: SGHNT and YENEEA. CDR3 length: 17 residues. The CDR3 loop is CASSLAPGTGSYNEQFF. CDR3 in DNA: TGTGCCAGCAGCTTAGCCCCCGGGACAGGGTCCTACAATGAGCAGTTCTTC.

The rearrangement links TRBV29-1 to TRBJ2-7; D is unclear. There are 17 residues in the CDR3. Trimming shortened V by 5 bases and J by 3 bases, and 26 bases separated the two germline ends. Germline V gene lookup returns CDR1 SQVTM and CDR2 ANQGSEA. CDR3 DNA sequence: TGCAGCGTTATTATCCTATTTGGCGGCCGAGTCGACTACGAGCAGTACTTC. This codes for CSVIILFGGRVDYEQYF.

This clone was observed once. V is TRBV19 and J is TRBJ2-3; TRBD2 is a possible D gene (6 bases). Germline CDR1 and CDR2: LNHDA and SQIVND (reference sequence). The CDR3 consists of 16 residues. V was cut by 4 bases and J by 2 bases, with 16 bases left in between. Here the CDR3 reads CASSTSGVMFTDTQYF. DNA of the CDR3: TGTGCCAGTAGTACGTCGGGGGTTATGTTCACAGATACGCAGTATTTT.

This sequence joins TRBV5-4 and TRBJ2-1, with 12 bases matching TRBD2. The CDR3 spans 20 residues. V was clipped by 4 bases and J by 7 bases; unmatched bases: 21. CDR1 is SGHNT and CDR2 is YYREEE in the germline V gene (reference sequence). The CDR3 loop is CASSISSGRVSLKVQNEQFF. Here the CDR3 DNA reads TGTGCCAGCAGCATCTCTAGCGGGAGGGTTTCGCTTAAAGTACAGAATGAGCAGTTCTTC.

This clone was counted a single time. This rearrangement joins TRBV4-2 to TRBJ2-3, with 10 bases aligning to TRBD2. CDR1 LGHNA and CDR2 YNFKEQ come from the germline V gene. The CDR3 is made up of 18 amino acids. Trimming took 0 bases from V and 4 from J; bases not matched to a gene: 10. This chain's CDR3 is CASSQDTGQREGADTQYF. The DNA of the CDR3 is TGTGCCAGCAGCCAAGATACAGGACAGCGGGAGGGCGCAGATACGCAGTATTTT.

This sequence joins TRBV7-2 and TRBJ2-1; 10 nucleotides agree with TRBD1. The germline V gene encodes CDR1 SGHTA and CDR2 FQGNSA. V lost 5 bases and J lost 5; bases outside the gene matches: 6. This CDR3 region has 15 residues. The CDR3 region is CASSHRQGAHNEQFF. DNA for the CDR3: TGTGCCAGCAGCCACAGACAGGGGGCCCACAATGAGCAGTTCTTC.

The CDR3 sequence is CASRGGSDKNIQYF. As DNA, the CDR3 is TGTGCCAGTAGAGGGGGCTCGGACAAAAACATTCAGTACTTC. The gene calls are TRBV19 and TRBJ2-4; 7 bases are a match to TRBD1. CDR1 LNHDA and CDR2 SQIVND come from the germline V gene (reference sequence). V lost 6 bases to trimming and J lost 3 bases; unmatched junction nucleotides: 5. The length of the CDR3 is 14 residues. The full variable domain, in which reference TRBV19 and TRBJ2-4 provide the parts outside the CDR3, is DGGITQSPKYLFRKEGQNVTLSCEQNLNHDAMYWYRQDPGQGLRLIYYSQIVNDFQKGDIAEGYSVSREKKESFPLTVTSAQKNPTAFYLCASRGGSDKNIQYFGAGTRLSVL.

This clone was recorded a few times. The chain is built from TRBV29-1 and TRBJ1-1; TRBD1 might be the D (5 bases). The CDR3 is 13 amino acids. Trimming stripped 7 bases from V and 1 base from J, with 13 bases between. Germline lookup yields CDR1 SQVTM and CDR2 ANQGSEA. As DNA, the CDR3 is TGCAGCGGCAGCCAGGGCGGGAACACTGAAGCTTTCTTT. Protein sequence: CSGSQGGNTEAFF.

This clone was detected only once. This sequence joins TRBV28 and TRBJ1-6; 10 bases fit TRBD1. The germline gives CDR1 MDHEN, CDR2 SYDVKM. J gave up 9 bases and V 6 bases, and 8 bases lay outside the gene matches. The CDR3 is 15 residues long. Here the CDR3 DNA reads TGTGCCAGCAGCATGGACAGGGGGTCGAGTTCACCCCTCCACTTT. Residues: CASSMDRGSSSPLHF.

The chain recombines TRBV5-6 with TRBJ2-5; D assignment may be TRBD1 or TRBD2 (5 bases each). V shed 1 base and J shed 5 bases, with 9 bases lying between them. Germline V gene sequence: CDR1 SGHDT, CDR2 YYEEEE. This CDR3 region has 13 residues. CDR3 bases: TGTGCCAGCAGCTTGTATTGGGGGGAGACCCAGTACTTC. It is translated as CASSLYWGETQYF.

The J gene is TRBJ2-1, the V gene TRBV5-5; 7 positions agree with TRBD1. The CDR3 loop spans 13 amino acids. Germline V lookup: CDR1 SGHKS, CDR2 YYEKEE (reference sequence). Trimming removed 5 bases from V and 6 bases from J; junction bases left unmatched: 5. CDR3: CASSLPGGNEQFF. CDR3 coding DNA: TGTGCCAGCAGTTTACCAGGGGGCAATGAGCAGTTCTTC.

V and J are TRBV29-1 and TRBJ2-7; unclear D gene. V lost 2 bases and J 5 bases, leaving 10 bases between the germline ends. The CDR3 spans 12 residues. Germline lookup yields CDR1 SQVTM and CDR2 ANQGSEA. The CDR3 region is CSVEMSLHEQYF. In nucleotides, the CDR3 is TGCAGCGTTGAAATGTCTCTTCACGAGCAGTACTTC.

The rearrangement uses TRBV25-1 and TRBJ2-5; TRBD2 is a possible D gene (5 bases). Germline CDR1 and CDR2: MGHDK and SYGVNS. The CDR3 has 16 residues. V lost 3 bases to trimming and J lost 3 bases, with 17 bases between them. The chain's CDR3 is CASSDGRSGKKETQYF. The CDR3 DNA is TGTGCCAGCAGTGATGGTAGGTCCGGGAAGAAAGAGACCCAGTACTTC.

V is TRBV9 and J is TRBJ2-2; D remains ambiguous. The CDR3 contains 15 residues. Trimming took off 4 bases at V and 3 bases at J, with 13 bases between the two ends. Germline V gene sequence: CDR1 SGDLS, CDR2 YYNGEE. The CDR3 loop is CASSNQGWYTGELFF. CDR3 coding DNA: TGTGCCAGCAGCAACCAAGGGTGGTACACCGGGGAGCTGTTTTTT.

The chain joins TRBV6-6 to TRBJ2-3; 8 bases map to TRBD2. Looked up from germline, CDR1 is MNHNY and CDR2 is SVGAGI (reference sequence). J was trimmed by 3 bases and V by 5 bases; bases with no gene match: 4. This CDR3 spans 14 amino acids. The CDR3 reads CASSESGRTDTQYF. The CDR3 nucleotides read TGTGCCAGCAGTGAGAGCGGGAGAACAGATACGCAGTATTTT.